Only a few counts were recorded for the clone carrying this T cell receptor beta chain. Data came from immunoSEQ multiplex PCR; TCRdb stores just in-frame clones and leaves some out. The top ten hold just under 4.5% of the sample, which has 100,000 or so clones, approximately 84% seen once. J lost 10 bases, V lost 4 bases, and 7 bases had no gene match. This CDR3 spans 15 amino acids. From germline, CDR1 is SGHNT and CDR2 YYREEE (reference sequence). The source of the sample is a study of blood T cell repertoires in COVID-19. The sequenced material came from peripheral blood. The sequence was collected from a human donor in a cohort sampled during active COVID-19. The chain has TRBV5-4 and TRBJ2-1, with TRBD2 matching over 14 bases. The CDR3 nucleotides read TGTGCCAGCAGCGCAAAGACTAGCGGGGGGGCAGAGCAGTTCTTC. Translation: CASSAKTSGGAEQFF.